The T cell receptor (beta chain) described here comes from a study of T and B cells in COVID-19 patients. From blood, roughly 220-550 ng of genomic DNA served as TRB template. Notes on this clonotype: The target antigen is unknown.

Broader study findings: Sorted SARS-CoV-2-responsive or tetramer+ T cells and CD4+, regulatory and CD8+ subsets were not yet sequenced.

The CDR3 covers 15 residues. V gave up 5 bases and J gave up 2 bases; unmatched junction bases: 5. CDR1 and CDR2 (germline): MNHEY, SMNVEV (reference sequence). Multiplex PCR with BIOMED2 TRB-A/B primer pools amplified TRB rearrangements. TCRdb used MiXCR to reprocess the multiplex PCR reads, holding one entry per CDR3 protein. The sample shows some 14,000 distinct CDR3 sequences, about 28% of them seen only once. The material sequenced was blood. The chain employs TRBV27 and TRBJ1-2, with 10 bases aligning to TRBD1. This TCR was sampled from a human donor who had recovered from COVID-19. CDR3 bases: TGTGCCAGCAGTCCATCGACAGGGGGCAACTATGGCTACACCTTC. As protein: CASSPSTGGNYGYTF.